This TCR beta chain was captured by sequencing in a study of blood T cells in healthy people across ages. Turning to the study itself: Per two T cells, about one barcoded beta molecule was captured through template switching.

This CDR3 comprises 15 residues. Germline CDR1 reads SGHRS; CDR2 reads YFSETQ. The junction had 8 bases not matched to a gene; V was cut back by 4 bases and J by 2 bases. A second PCR of about 6 to 12 cycles used a sample-barcoded 5' primer and a J-beta primer mix. TCRdb fed the 5' RACE reads into MiXCR, producing one record per CDR3 protein. The top ten hold 30% to 40% of the sample, which has approximately 690,000 distinct CDR3 sequences, under 70% seen once. This chain connects TRBV5-1 to TRBJ2-7, with TRBD1 matching 8 bases. The origin of this receptor is a man in his sixties in good health. Sequencing was carried out using blood. CDR3 coding DNA: TGCGCCAGCAGCACACCGGACAGGGCCACCTACGAGCAGTACTTC. Translated, it gives CASSTPDRATYEQYF.